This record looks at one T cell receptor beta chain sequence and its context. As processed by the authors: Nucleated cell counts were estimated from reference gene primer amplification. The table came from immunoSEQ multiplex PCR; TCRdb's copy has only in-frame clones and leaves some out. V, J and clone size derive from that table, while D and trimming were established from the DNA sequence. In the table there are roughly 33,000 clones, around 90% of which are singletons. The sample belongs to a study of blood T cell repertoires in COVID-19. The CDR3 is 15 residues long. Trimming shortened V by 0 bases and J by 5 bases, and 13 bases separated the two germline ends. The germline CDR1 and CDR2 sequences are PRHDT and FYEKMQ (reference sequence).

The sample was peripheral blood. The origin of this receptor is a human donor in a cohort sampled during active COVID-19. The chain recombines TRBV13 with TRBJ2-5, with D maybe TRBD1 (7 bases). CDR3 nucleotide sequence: TGTGCCAGCAGCTTAGGCGAGGGGGCGGGGGAGACCCAGTACTTC. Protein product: CASSLGEGAGETQYF.